The rows below give T cell receptor beta chains drawn from one sample of a study of blood T cells in healthy people across ages. TCRdb analysed the 5' RACE reads with MiXCR anew, one entry per CDR3 protein. This table has approximately 600,000 distinct CDR3 sequences, approximately 50% appearing once. Material for sequencing was blood. The receptors originated from a man aged 60-69 years in good health. Both conserved end residues are part of each CDR3. A D gene is named only where the DNA matches it firmly. Rows give clone size only sometimes, using once, few, many, or a class for an expanded clone.

J: TRBJ2-3; V: TRBV18; size: NA; D: TRBD1; DNA: TGTGCCAGCTCACCACGGGGACAGGGTCAGCCAGATACGCAGTATTTT; CDR3: CASSPRGQGQPDTQYF
J: TRBJ2-5; V: TRBV4-1; size: NA; D: NA; DNA: TGCGCCAGCAGCCAGGCCCAGCGCAGGGAGACCCAGTACTTC; CDR3: CASSQAQRRETQYF
J: TRBJ2-6; V: TRBV6-5; size: NA; D: NA; DNA: TGTGCCAGCAGTTACTCGAGATTGTCTGGGGCCAACGTCCTGACTTTC; CDR3: CASSYSRLSGANVLTF
J: TRBJ2-1; V: TRBV28; size: NA; D: NA; DNA: TGTGCCAGCAGCAGTTATGTGGGGGGGCCCCCGAGCTCCTACAATGAGCAGTTCTTC; CDR3: CASSSYVGGPPSSYNEQFF
J: TRBJ2-7; V: TRBV5-1; size: NA; D: NA; DNA: TGCGCCAGCGGCCCTCGTCAGGAGGGACTCTACGAGCAGTACTTC; CDR3: CASGPRQEGLYEQYF
J: TRBJ2-3; V: TRBV20-1; size: NA; D: NA; DNA: TGCAGTGCTCTAGGGCATGGCACAGATACGCAGTATTTT; CDR3: CSALGHGTDTQYF
J: TRBJ2-5; V: TRBV20-1; size: once; D: TRBD2; DNA: TGCAGTGCTAGAGATCCCAGACTAGCGGGGGGTCCGGAGACCCAGTACTTC; CDR3: CSARDPRLAGGPETQYF
J: TRBJ2-1; V: TRBV20-1; size: NA; D: NA; DNA: TGCAGTGCTAGCTATGACAGGAATGAGCAGTTCTTC; CDR3: CSASYDRNEQFF
J: TRBJ2-1; V: TRBV24-1; size: NA; D: NA; DNA: TGTGCCACCAGTGATGGGGGCGAGGATGAGCAGTTCTTC; CDR3: CATSDGGEDEQFF
J: TRBJ2-3; V: TRBV11-2; size: NA; D: TRBD1; DNA: TGTGCCAGCAGCTTAGAGGGACAGGGGGTCACAGATACGCAGTATTTT; CDR3: CASSLEGQGVTDTQYF
J: TRBJ1-1; V: TRBV6-6; size: NA; D: NA; DNA: TGTGCCACTTTTTCGGGAATGGGGACTGAAGCTTTCTTT; CDR3: CATFSGMGTEAFF
J: TRBJ2-1; V: TRBV5-1; size: NA; D: NA; DNA: TGCGCCAGCAGCGTGGCTGCGGTCAGTGAGCAGTTCTTC; CDR3: CASSVAAVSEQFF
J: TRBJ2-6; V: TRBV29-1; size: NA; D: NA; DNA: TGCAGCGTTGGCGGGTCCTCTGGGGCCAACGTCCTGACTTTC; CDR3: CSVGGSSGANVLTF
J: TRBJ2-3; V: TRBV7-8; size: once; D: NA; DNA: TGTGCCAGCAGCCGAGGCCCTGGGGCCACAGATACGCAGTATTTT; CDR3: CASSRGPGATDTQYF
J: TRBJ2-1; V: TRBV15; size: few; D: NA; DNA: TGTGCCACCAGCTTCGATCGTGGTGCCCCCTACAATGAGCAGTTCTTC; CDR3: CATSFDRGAPYNEQFF
J: TRBJ2-3; V: TRBV5-1; size: NA; D: TRBD2; DNA: TGCGCCAGCAGCTTGAGCTCCGGGACTAGCTCAGATACGCAGTATTTT; CDR3: CASSLSSGTSSDTQYF
J: TRBJ2-2; V: TRBV9; size: NA; D: NA; DNA: TGTGCCAGCAGCGTAGTCGGGTCAAACACCGGGGAGCTGTTTTTT; CDR3: CASSVVGSNTGELFF
J: TRBJ2-3; V: TRBV6-2/TRBV6-3; size: few; D: NA; DNA: TGTGCCAGCAGTTACTCGACCACAGATACGCAGTATTTT; CDR3: CASSYSTTDTQYF
J: TRBJ1-5; V: TRBV27; size: NA; D: TRBD1; DNA: TGTGCCAGCAGCCACAGGGGGGCTAGCAATCAGCCCCAGCATTTT; CDR3: CASSHRGASNQPQHF
J: TRBJ1-2; V: TRBV20-1; size: NA; D: TRBD1; DNA: TGCAGTGTCGCGACAGGGGGCGTAAACTATGGCTACACCTTC; CDR3: CSVATGGVNYGYTF
J: TRBJ2-1; V: TRBV7-9; size: once; D: NA; DNA: TGTGCCAGCAGCTTAGTCCGGGCCAACAATGAGCAGTTCTTC; CDR3: CASSLVRANNEQFF
J: TRBJ2-7; V: TRBV5-1; size: NA; D: NA; DNA: TGCGCCAGCAGCTTGGAAGGGATATTCGCCTACGAGCAGTACTTC; CDR3: CASSLEGIFAYEQYF
J: TRBJ2-1; V: TRBV4-1; size: NA; D: NA; DNA: TGCGCCAGCAGCCAAGAATATGGGACCAGGGAGCAGTTCTTC; CDR3: CASSQEYGTREQFF
J: TRBJ2-7; V: TRBV20-1; size: NA; D: NA; DNA: TGCAGTGCTACCCGACCCCAGGGCGAGCAGTACTTC; CDR3: CSATRPQGEQYF
J: TRBJ2-5; V: TRBV6-5; size: NA; D: TRBD1; DNA: TGTGCCAGCAGTTCGGGGACAGCCCGCCAAGAGACCCAGTACTTC; CDR3: CASSSGTARQETQYF
J: TRBJ2-7; V: TRBV7-6; size: NA; D: NA; DNA: TGTGCCAGCAGCTTAGGGGAGGACCCCGAGGTGTACTTC; CDR3: CASSLGEDPEVYF
J: TRBJ2-3; V: TRBV7-2; size: NA; D: TRBD2; DNA: TGTGCCAGCAGCTTACTAGCGGGGGTTACAGATACGCAGTATTTT; CDR3: CASSLLAGVTDTQYF
J: TRBJ2-3; V: TRBV27; size: NA; D: TRBD1; DNA: TGTGCCAGCAGTCCCAGTGACAGGGCCTCAGATACGCAGTATTTT; CDR3: CASSPSDRASDTQYF
J: TRBJ2-1; V: TRBV20-1; size: few; D: NA; DNA: TGCAGTGCGGGATCCCCGGACGGGGAGGATGAGCAGTTCTTC; CDR3: CSAGSPDGEDEQFF
J: TRBJ2-1; V: TRBV6-5; size: NA; D: NA; DNA: TGTGCCAGCACCTACTTCCGGGGGAGCTCCTACAATGAGCAGTTCTTC; CDR3: CASTYFRGSSYNEQFF
J: TRBJ1-4; V: TRBV6-2/TRBV6-3; size: once; D: NA; DNA: TGTGCCAGCAGTTTGCCGCCGGGTAATGAAAAACTGTTTTTT; CDR3: CASSLPPGNEKLFF
J: TRBJ2-7; V: TRBV10-1; size: many; D: NA; DNA: TGCGCCAGCACCACTGACAGCTACGAGCAGTACTTC; CDR3: CASTTDSYEQYF
J: TRBJ2-3; V: TRBV4-1; size: NA; D: TRBD2; DNA: TGCGCCAGCAGCCAAGGGGCTCTAGCGGGTACAGATACGCAGTATTTT; CDR3: CASSQGALAGTDTQYF
J: TRBJ1-2; V: TRBV7-2; size: NA; D: TRBD1; DNA: TGTGCCAGCAGCTTAGGACCGGCTGGGACAGGGAGTAACTATGGCTACACCTTC; CDR3: CASSLGPAGTGSNYGYTF
J: TRBJ2-7; V: TRBV20-1; size: NA; D: NA; DNA: TGCAGTGCTAGAGGCCTCTCGGCAGGGCGGCCCTACGAGCAGTACTTC; CDR3: CSARGLSAGRPYEQYF
J: TRBJ1-5; V: TRBV10-3; size: NA; D: NA; DNA: TGTGCCATCAGTCAGGGAGGTAATCAGCCCCAGCATTTT; CDR3: CAISQGGNQPQHF
J: TRBJ2-2; V: TRBV5-1; size: NA; D: NA; DNA: TGCGCCAGCAGCTTGGATGGTAGAAGCGGTACCGGGGAGCTGTTTTTT; CDR3: CASSLDGRSGTGELFF
J: TRBJ1-5; V: TRBV27; size: NA; D: NA; DNA: TGTGCCAGCAGTTTATCGAAAGGTTCCAGCAATCAGCCCCAGCATTTT; CDR3: CASSLSKGSSNQPQHF
J: TRBJ2-4; V: TRBV5-1; size: NA; D: TRBD1; DNA: TGCGCCAGCAGCCAGGACAGGGCGACAGACATTCAGTACTTC; CDR3: CASSQDRATDIQYF